The 6 T cell receptor beta chains reported below all come from one sample, sequenced in a study of long-term antiretroviral therapy in people with HIV. The libraries were made with immunoSEQ v3.0 at survey level. Assay: immunoSEQ multiplex PCR; the TCRdb copy retains only in-frame clones and omits some. The table has approximately 30,000 clones, roughly 77% seen once. Specimen: unsorted PBMCs, collected 1.9 years after starting antiretroviral therapy. All receptors come from a man younger than 35 with HIV.

The chain is built from TRBV6-5 and TRBJ1-3, with D possibly matching TRBD1 (6 bases). Trimming left V 0 bases short and J 4 bases short, with 10 bases between. Germline V gene sequence: CDR1 MNHEY, CDR2 SVGAGI. This CDR3 has 15 residues. The CDR3 sequence is CASSYSEGVGNTIYF. DNA for the CDR3: TGTGCCAGCAGTTACTCGGAGGGGGTAGGAAACACCATATATTTT.

The V and J genes are TRBV19 and TRBJ2-1, with unresolved D. CDR3 size: 14 residues. With 3 bases removed from V and 5 bases from J, the gap between germline ends came to 11 bases. The germline V gene encodes CDR1 LNHDA and CDR2 SQIVND (reference sequence). CDR3 sequence (DNA): TGTGCCAGTAGTATTATCGGTACTGACAATGAGCAGTTCTTC. Amino acid sequence: CASSIIGTDNEQFF.

The CDR3, as DNA: TGTGCCAGCAGCCCTGAAGGGACAGCTCCAAATTCACCCCTCCACTTT. This sequence encodes CASSPEGTAPNSPLHF. The chain links TRBV5-6 to TRBJ1-6, with 7 nucleotides matching TRBD1. The CDR3 covers 16 residues. The J segment lost 7 bases and the V segment lost 4 bases, leaving 11 bases of the junction unmatched. Germline CDR1 SGHDT, CDR2 YYEEEE.

The gene calls are TRBV11-2 and TRBJ1-3; D may be TRBD1 (6 bases). The germline V and J ends were trimmed by 5 bases and 3 bases, with 23 bases remaining between them. The CDR3 loop spans 18 amino acids. From germline, CDR1 is SGHAT and CDR2 FQNNGV. CDR3 residues: CASSLVRGGGTFGNTIYF. The CDR3 DNA reads as TGTGCCAGCAGCCTGGTTCGAGGTGGGGGCACCTTTGGAAACACCATATATTTT.

This chain links TRBV28 with TRBJ1-4, with D possibly matching TRBD1 (5 bases). CDR3 size: 13 residues. The V gene lost 7 bases and the J gene lost 8 bases, with 14 bases spanning the gap. Per the germline V gene, CDR1 is MDHEN and CDR2 is SYDVKM. The CDR3 loop is CASNGHQLEKLFF. The CDR3 coding sequence is TGTGCCAGCAACGGACACCAACTGGAAAAACTGTTTTTT. Supplemented by reference TRBV28 and TRBJ1-4, the full variable domain reads DVKVTQSSRYLVKRTGEKVFLECVQDMDHENMFWYRQDPGLGLRLIYFSYDVKMKEKGDIPEGYSVSREKKERFSLILESASTNQTSMYLCASNGHQLEKLFFGSGTQLSVL.

The J gene is TRBJ1-4, the V gene TRBV7-6, with D perhaps TRBD1 (5 bases). CDR1 is SGHVS, CDR2 FNYEAQ, per germline. V lost 4 bases to trimming and J lost 0 bases, with 9 bases between them. The CDR3 has 15 amino acids. The CDR3 reads CASSSGKSTNEKLFF. DNA for the CDR3: TGTGCCAGCAGCTCAGGGAAATCAACTAATGAAAAACTGTTTTTT.